The clone carrying this TCR beta chain was recorded at least ten times. This specimen belongs to a study of T cells in Graves' hyperthyroidism and ophthalmopathy. Trimming stripped 3 bases from V and 0 bases from J, with 9 bases between. The CDR3 totals 15 residues. RNA transcripts served as the template for amplifying TCR beta CDR3 regions. Primed by the HTBI set, a first-round RT-PCR was run on the TCR CDR3. TCRdb independently ran MiXCR on the multiplex PCR reads; one entry per CDR3 protein. The data show some 300,000 distinct CDR3 sequences, with roughly an eighth seen just once and roughly 7.9% held by the top ten. Hyperthyroidism had been newly diagnosed in patients aged 18 to 65, and its duration was under 2 months.

The rearrangement uses TRBV12-3 or TRBV12-4 and TRBJ1-5; D is unclear. The clonotype comes from a woman aged 40-49 years with Graves' hyperthyroidism. Sequencing was performed on blood. The CDR3 region is CASSFRTSSNQPQHF. CDR3 sequence (DNA): TGTGCCAGCAGTTTTCGCACGAGTAGCAATCAGCCCCAGCATTTT.